The 18 T cell receptor beta chains reported below all come from one sample, sequenced in a study of blood T cell repertoires in COVID-19. Clones were sequenced by immunoSEQ multiplex PCR, and TCRdb holds only the in-frame ones, with some missing. Here the sample spans about 280,000 clones, about 90% being singletons. The sequencing input was PBMCs or T cells enriched from blood (not recorded which). These receptors were obtained from a young woman with acute COVID-19.

The V call is TRBV2, the J call TRBJ2-7; unclear D gene. The CDR3 length is 13 residues. Trimming removed 3 bases from V and 3 bases from J, with 9 bases in between. The germline CDR1 and CDR2 sequences are SNHLY and FYNNEI. This CDR3 is CASSDYSIYEQYF. Here the CDR3 DNA reads TGTGCCAGCAGTGATTACTCGATCTACGAGCAGTACTTC.

Details on this clone: The same CDR3 can be traced to other DNA sequences in this sample. The chain joins TRBV18 to TRBJ2-1; 13 bases are a match to TRBD2. Germline trimming cut 6 bases from V and 5 bases from J; bases unmatched to any gene: 1. The germline V gene encodes CDR1 KGHSH and CDR2 LQKENI. CDR3 length: 14 amino acids. The CDR3 coding sequence is TGTGCCAGCTCGGGACTAGCGGGGAACAATGAGCAGTTCTTC. It encodes CASSGLAGNNEQFF. The complete variable domain, with remaining parts taken from reference TRBV18 and TRBJ2-1, reads NAGVMQNPRHLVRRRGQEARLRCSPMKGHSHVYWYRQLPEEGLKFMVYLQKENIIDESGMPKERFSAEFPKEGPSILRIQQVVRGDSAAYFCASSGLAGNNEQFFGPGTRLTVL.

The chain employs TRBV11-2 and TRBJ1-2; weak D call: TRBD1 (5 bases). Germline V gene lookup returns CDR1 SGHAT and CDR2 FQNNGV. CDR3 size: 15 residues. V dropped 1 base and J dropped 0 bases, with 9 bases sitting between them. CDR3 in amino acids: CASSLVVDTNYGYTF. The CDR3 DNA follows: TGTGCCAGCAGCTTAGTTGTGGACACTAACTATGGCTACACCTTC.

The chain has TRBV5-5 and TRBJ1-4; D gene ambiguous. This CDR3 spans 17 amino acids. The germline V gene has CDR1 SGHKS and CDR2 YYEKEE (reference sequence). V lost 0 bases to trimming and J lost 4 bases, with 16 bases between them. The CDR3 nucleotides read TGTGCCAGCAGCTTGGAGTTCGGGGTTAATGGTAATGAAAAACTGTTTTTT. It encodes CASSLEFGVNGNEKLFF.

In DNA form, the CDR3 reads TGTGCCAGCAGCCAAATAGATGCCGGGAGGTCAGGAGAGCAGTTCTTC. Translating it yields CASSQIDAGRSGEQFF. The chain carries TRBV14 and TRBJ2-1; 7 nucleotides agree with TRBD2. V was clipped by 2 bases and J by 10 bases; unmatched bases: 14. The CDR3 has 16 amino acids. Germline V gene sequence: CDR1 SGHDN, CDR2 FVKESK.

This chain joins TRBV12-3 or TRBV12-4 and TRBJ1-5, with no clear D. Trimming removed 7 bases from V and 6 bases from J, with 10 bases in between. This CDR3 spans 12 amino acids. Written as DNA, the CDR3 is TGTGCCAGCAATAGCTTGGGTCAGCCCCAGCATTTT. It encodes CASNSLGQPQHF.

The chain couples TRBV28 to TRBJ1-2; 9 nucleotides match TRBD1. The CDR3 extends over 16 amino acids. Germline V gene sequence: CDR1 MDHEN, CDR2 SYDVKM. The V gene end was trimmed by 3 bases and the J gene end by 3 bases; junction bases not matched to a gene: 8. The CDR3 DNA sequence: TGTGCCAGCAGTTTTAGGGGACAGGGAGGTTACTATGGCTACACCTTC. This sequence encodes CASSFRGQGGYYGYTF.

The genes are TRBV7-2 and TRBJ2-1; 7 positions agree with TRBD1. CDR1 SGHTA and CDR2 FQGNSA come from the germline V gene. The CDR3 has 19 amino acids. The V segment lost 4 bases and the J segment 1 base; nucleotides outside the gene matches: 16. Here the CDR3 reads CASSSPRDSRMWSYNEQFF. Here the CDR3 DNA reads TGTGCCAGCAGCTCCCCCCGGGACAGCAGAATGTGGTCCTACAATGAGCAGTTCTTC.

The rearrangement joins TRBV11-3 to TRBJ2-1; 7 bases fit TRBD2. The J segment lost 4 bases and the V segment lost 0 bases, leaving 9 bases of the junction unmatched. This CDR3 is built from 17 residues. CDR1 is SGHNT and CDR2 is YENEEA in the germline V gene. The CDR3 coding sequence is TGTGCCAGCAGCTTAGATTTTAGGGCGGGAGCTTACAATGAGCAGTTCTTC. Translating gives CASSLDFRAGAYNEQFF.

V is TRBV2 and J is TRBJ1-3, with 7 bases that match TRBD1. Germline loops: CDR1 SNHLY, CDR2 FYNNEI. CDR3 length: 15 amino acids. J was trimmed by 4 bases and V by 0 bases; bases with no gene match: 3. The CDR3 nucleotides are TGTGCCAGCAGTGAAGCCAGGGGGATCGGAAACACCATATATTTT. Its translation: CASSEARGIGNTIYF.

The chain has TRBV4-1 and TRBJ1-6; D remains ambiguous. This CDR3 region has 18 residues. Between the trimmed V and J ends, which lost 4 bases and 0 bases, there was a span of 16 bases. Looked up from germline, CDR1 is MGHRA and CDR2 is YSYEKL. This CDR3 is CASSPLGRASSYNSPLHF. As DNA, the CDR3 is TGCGCCAGCAGCCCCCTAGGGAGGGCGAGCTCCTATAATTCACCCCTCCACTTT.

This chain connects TRBV7-2 to TRBJ2-3; TRBD2 matches 7 bases. Germline loops: CDR1 SGHTA, CDR2 FQGNSA. The CDR3 runs 16 residues. The trim removed 4 bases at V and 1 base at J, leaving 8 bases unmatched. CDR3 loop: CASSYTGGRRTDTQYF. DNA of the CDR3: TGTGCCAGCAGCTACACGGGAGGTAGGCGCACAGATACGCAGTATTTT.

CDR3 bases: TGTGCCAGCAGCCCGGGACAGGGTCCAGATACGCAGTATTTT. Translating it yields CASSPGQGPDTQYF. The rearrangement uses TRBV7-9 and TRBJ2-3, with 9 bases aligning to TRBD1. V was clipped by 5 bases and J by 4 bases; unmatched bases: 4. The CDR3 has 14 amino acids. Germline V gene data show CDR1 as SEHNR and CDR2 as FQNEAQ (reference sequence).

The rearrangement uses TRBV27 and TRBJ1-2; 8 positions match TRBD1. The CDR3 sequence is 19 residues long. Germline V gene sequence: CDR1 MNHEY, CDR2 SMNVEV (reference sequence). Unmatched junction bases numbered 21, after V lost 5 bases and J lost 4 bases. The CDR3 sequence: CASSPMVPQGANQAYGYTF. In DNA form, the CDR3 reads TGTGCCAGCAGTCCCATGGTCCCGCAGGGGGCTAATCAGGCCTATGGCTACACCTTC.

This clone has only one observation. The chain couples TRBV19 to TRBJ1-1; TRBD1 agrees at 7 bases. This CDR3 is 11 amino acids long. The J segment lost 10 bases and the V segment lost 6 bases, leaving 5 bases of the junction unmatched. Germline CDR1 LNHDA, CDR2 SQIVND (reference sequence). The CDR3 loop reads CASRNRGSAFF. CDR3 coding DNA: TGTGCCAGTAGAAACAGGGGATCAGCTTTCTTT.

The rearrangement links TRBV2 to TRBJ1-2, with D perhaps TRBD1 (5 bases). This CDR3 comprises 14 residues. The germline gives CDR1 SNHLY, CDR2 FYNNEI. V lost 2 bases, J lost 6 bases, and 13 bases lay in between. DNA of the CDR3: TGTGCCAGCAGTGAATGGCCAGGGATTAATGGCTACACCTTC. Encoded protein: CASSEWPGINGYTF.

The chain couples TRBV13 to TRBJ2-2, with a tentative D call TRBD1 (5 bases). Deletions cut 3 bases from V and 4 bases from J, with 12 bases between. This CDR3 is 15 amino acids long. The germline V gene has CDR1 PRHDT and CDR2 FYEKMQ (reference sequence). CDR3 in amino acids: CASSFGRVATGELFF. The DNA for the CDR3 is TGTGCCAGCAGCTTCGGCAGGGTTGCCACCGGGGAGCTGTTTTTT.

This clone was counted once. The chain couples TRBV2 to TRBJ2-1; perhaps TRBD2 as D (6 bases). There are 13 residues in the CDR3. Per the germline V gene, CDR1 is SNHLY and CDR2 is FYNNEI. Trimming stripped 7 bases from V and 4 bases from J, with 11 bases between. In DNA form, the CDR3 reads TGTGCCAGCACTAGCGAAACGTACAATGAGCAGTTCTTC. This encodes CASTSETYNEQFF.